This TCR beta chain derives from a study of blood T cell repertoires in COVID-19. Study-wide background: Acute and convalescent COVID-19 specimens originated in the United States, Italy and Spain. In each case, the material was cDNA or gDNA derived from T cells, B-cell-depleted T cells, or PBMCs.

Authors' methods: Reference gene primer amplification yielded estimated nucleated cell counts. Generated by immunoSEQ multiplex PCR, the TCRdb table keeps only in-frame clones and is missing some. The DNA was the basis for D and trimming; V, J and clone size are from that table. The sample has 25,000 to 30,000 clones, 75% to 85% seen once. This TCR was recovered from a human donor in a cohort sampled during active COVID-19. What was sequenced was peripheral blood.

The CDR3 DNA reads as TGTGCCTGGGACTTTCAGGGATCTGGGGCCAACGTCCTGACTTTC. Translation: CAWDFQGSGANVLTF. The chain carries TRBV30 and TRBJ2-6, with a tentative D call TRBD1 (5 bases). The germline V gene encodes CDR1 GTSNPN and CDR2 SVGIG (reference sequence). Deletions cut 5 bases from V and 1 base from J, with 12 bases between. The CDR3 sequence is 15 residues long.